This note documents a single TCR beta chain sequence. This sample is part of a study of identical twins. The CDR3 contains 17 residues. CDR1 LNHDA and CDR2 SQIVND come from the germline V gene (reference sequence). After removal of 6 bases from V and 4 bases from J, the junction contained 18 bases not matched to a gene. In TCRdb, the 5' RACE reads were re-called with MiXCR into one record per CDR3 protein. The sample records about 280,000 distinct CDR3 sequences, more than 6.5% being singletons. In addition, the sample was reused for a study of yellow fever vaccine responses in identical twins.

The TCR was taken from a woman aged 18-29 years in good health. Sequencing was done on a sample of memory (CD45RO+) T cells sorted from blood. The chain has TRBV19 and TRBJ2-7; 7 bases align to TRBD2. CDR3: CASSLEVTGPGGYEQYF. CDR3 sequence (DNA): TGTGCCAGTAGCTTGGAGGTCACGGGACCGGGGGGATACGAGCAGTACTTC. The full variable domain, with the rest looked up from reference TRBV19 and TRBJ2-7, is DGGITQSPKYLFRKEGQNVTLSCEQNLNHDAMYWYRQDPGQGLRLIYYSQIVNDFQKGDIAEGYSVSREKKESFPLTVTSAQKNPTAFYLCASSLEVTGPGGYEQYFGPGTRLTVT.